The next 28 T cell receptor beta chains were all read from a single sample in a study of T cell repertoires in cytomegalovirus infection. Their specific antigens are unknown. TCRdb independently ran MiXCR on the reads; one entry per CDR3 protein. Here the sample spans 150,000 or so distinct CDR3 sequences, approximately 30% being singletons. Sequencing was performed on CD8+ T cells from cultured PBMCs, taken from culture after CMV antigen stimulation. The receptors derive from a human donor in good health (CMV status not recorded). Some clones in this sample may be carry-over from other donors' samples.

The gene calls are TRBV20-1 and TRBJ2-5, with 10 bases identical to TRBD2. V gave up 0 bases and J gave up 0 bases; unmatched junction bases: 7. The CDR3 is made up of 17 amino acids. Germline values: CDR1 DFQATT, CDR2 SNEGSKA (reference sequence). CDR3 nucleotides: TGCAGTGCTAGAGATCCCCGACTAGCGGGTTACCAAGAGACCCAGTACTTC. Translating gives CSARDPRLAGYQETQYF.

This clonotype was seen only once. This rearrangement joins TRBV2 to TRBJ2-3; D perhaps matches TRBD2 (7 bases). Germline loops: CDR1 SNHLY, CDR2 FYNNEI. V gave up 6 bases and J gave up 2 bases, with 15 bases separating them. CDR3 length: 15 residues. CDR3 amino acids: CASRGGGHLTDTQYF. The CDR3, as DNA: TGTGCCAGCAGGGGAGGGGGACACCTCACAGATACGCAGTATTTT.

This clonotype was seen a single time. The V gene is TRBV6-5, the J gene TRBJ1-1; 11 bases are a match to TRBD1. Germline loops: CDR1 MNHEY, CDR2 SVGAGI. V dropped 6 bases and J dropped 1; count of bases not matched to a gene: 4. There are 15 residues in the CDR3. This CDR3 is CASRVDRGQNTEAFF. The CDR3 DNA is TGTGCCAGCAGAGTGGACAGGGGGCAGAACACTGAAGCTTTCTTT.

The chain uses TRBV7-6 and TRBJ1-2; D may be TRBD1 (5 bases). CDR1 SGHVS and CDR2 FNYEAQ come from the germline V gene. The CDR3 extends over 14 amino acids. Trimming cost V 3 bases and J 0 bases, with 8 bases left between them. CDR3 protein: CASSLGPTNYGYTF. Here the CDR3 DNA reads TGTGCCAGCAGCTTGGGGCCTACTAACTATGGCTACACCTTC.

This clonotype was seen a few times. V gene TRBV28 combines with J gene TRBJ1-1; D gene uncertain. Germline V lookup: CDR1 MDHEN, CDR2 SYDVKM. Between the trimmed V and J ends, which lost 3 bases and 3 bases, there was a span of 23 bases. This CDR3 is 18 amino acids long. CDR3 DNA: TGTGCCAGCAGTTTTCAGGCCAGGTTGGGGTTAGCCTACACTGAAGCTTTCTTT. Encoded protein: CASSFQARLGLAYTEAFF.

This clonotype was seen a few times. This sequence joins TRBV27 and TRBJ1-2; D remains ambiguous. CDR1 and CDR2 from the germline V gene are MNHEY and SMNVEV (reference sequence). The ends were cut back, 1 base at V and 0 bases at J, with 12 bases in the middle. This CDR3 spans 16 amino acids. The CDR3 DNA reads TGTGCCAGCAGTTTATGGGCAGGCAACACTAACTATGGCTACACCTTC. Amino acid sequence: CASSLWAGNTNYGYTF.

The chain carries TRBV19 and TRBJ2-7; tentative D call: TRBD2 (5 bases). Trimming removed 0 bases from V and 2 bases from J, with 14 bases in between. Looked up from germline, CDR1 is LNHDA and CDR2 is SQIVND (reference sequence). This CDR3 spans 16 amino acids. The CDR3 DNA reads TGTGCCAGTAGTATAGACTTACGAGGAGGCCCCTACGAGCAGTACTTC. It specifies CASSIDLRGGPYEQYF.

This clonotype was observed once. V and J are TRBV4-1 and TRBJ2-5; D might be TRBD1 (6 bases). Germline lookup yields CDR1 MGHRA and CDR2 YSYEKL. The CDR3 totals 13 residues. V was cut by 1 base and J by 4 bases, with 7 bases left in between. The DNA of the CDR3 is TGCGCCAGCAGCCAAGGGGGGCCAGAGACCCAGTACTTC. Protein sequence: CASSQGGPETQYF.

The rearrangement joins TRBV24-1 to TRBJ1-1, with 7 positions matching TRBD1. The CDR3 sequence is 15 residues long. Trimming removed 4 bases from V and 5 bases from J; junction bases left unmatched: 9. CDR1 KGHDR and CDR2 SFDVKD come from the germline V gene. The CDR3 here is CATSETTGTETEAFF. In nucleotides, the CDR3 is TGTGCCACCAGTGAGACGACAGGGACGGAGACTGAAGCTTTCTTT.

The chain has TRBV27 and TRBJ2-1, with D perhaps being TRBD1 or TRBD2 (7 bases each). Germline CDR1 MNHEY, CDR2 SMNVEV (reference sequence). Deletions cut 4 bases from V and 3 bases from J, with 13 bases between. The CDR3 runs 15 residues. The DNA for the CDR3 is TGTGCCAGCAGTTCCAGGGGGGGGGGCTACAATGAGCAGTTCTTC. As protein: CASSSRGGGYNEQFF.

This clonotype was detected many times. V and J are TRBV6-1 and TRBJ2-3, with 7 bases matching TRBD1. After removal of 8 bases from V and 0 bases from J, the junction contained 8 bases not matched to a gene. The CDR3 length is 15 residues. Germline CDR1 MNHNS, CDR2 SASEGT. Written as DNA, the CDR3 is TGTGCCAGCCGCGGACAGGCTTATAGCACAGATACGCAGTATTTT. This gives the protein CASRGQAYSTDTQYF.

The chain uses TRBV10-3 and TRBJ2-5; D gene unclear. V shed 6 bases and J shed 4 bases, with 9 bases lying between them. Germline V gives CDR1 ENHRY, CDR2 SYGVKD. CDR3 length: 12 amino acids. The CDR3 DNA is TGTGCCATCAGAGAGACGGGAGAGACCCAGTACTTC. Residues: CAIRETGETQYF.

This clonotype was picked up a small number of times. This chain joins TRBV5-1 and TRBJ2-6, with TRBD1 matching 8 bases. The CDR3 consists of 15 residues. J lost 2 bases, V lost 3 bases, and 1 base had no gene match. Looked up from germline, CDR1 is SGHRS and CDR2 is YFSETQ. CDR3 protein: CASSSGGPGANVLTF. CDR3 in DNA: TGCGCCAGCAGCTCAGGGGGCCCTGGGGCCAACGTCCTGACTTTC. The entire variable domain, with the rest obtained from reference TRBV5-1 and TRBJ2-6, is as follows: KAGVTQTPRYLIKTRGQQVTLSCSPISGHRSVSWYQQTPGQGLQFLFEYFSETQRNKGNFPGRFSGRQFSNSRSEMNVSTLELGDSALYLCASSSGGPGANVLTFGAGSRLTVL.

The V call is TRBV4-2, the J call TRBJ2-7; 7 bases are shared with TRBD1. The V gene's germline CDR1 is LGHNA and CDR2 YNFKEQ. CDR3 length equals 15 residues. V trimming: 0 bases; J trimming: 7 bases; junction bases outside the gene matches: 9. CDR3 bases: TGTGCCAGCAGCCAAGATCAACAGGGGAATGGTGAGCAGTACTTC. Its protein is CASSQDQQGNGEQYF.

The chain has TRBV6-1 and TRBJ2-3, with D possibly matching TRBD2 (5 bases). Trimming pared 6 bases from V and 1 base from J, leaving 14 bases between. The CDR3 consists of 15 residues. Per the germline V gene, CDR1 is MNHNS and CDR2 is SASEGT. The CDR3 loop reads CASSPGASRTDTQYF. In DNA, the CDR3 is TGTGCCAGCAGCCCTGGAGCTAGCCGCACAGATACGCAGTATTTT.

This clonotype has just one count. The chain has TRBV2 and TRBJ2-1; 8 bases are a match to TRBD2. Unmatched junction bases numbered 3, after V lost 4 bases and J lost 10 bases. The CDR3 loop spans 12 amino acids. CDR1 and CDR2 from the germline V gene are SNHLY and FYNNEI. The CDR3 sequence: CASSGLAKEQFF. The DNA of the CDR3 is TGTGCCAGCAGTGGACTAGCGAAGGAGCAGTTCTTC.

The chain combines TRBV11-2 with TRBJ2-1; D uncertain. This CDR3 has 18 amino acids. Deletions cut 4 bases from V and 0 bases from J, with 19 bases between. Germline loops: CDR1 SGHAT, CDR2 FQNNGV. The CDR3 coding sequence is TGTGCCAGCAGCTCGACCTCCACGGACGGTGGCTCCTACAATGAGCAGTTCTTC. This gives the protein CASSSTSTDGGSYNEQFF.

This clonotype turned up a few times. The chain carries TRBV6-6 and TRBJ1-5, with 7 positions matching TRBD1. There are 14 residues in the CDR3. The germline gives CDR1 MNHNY, CDR2 SVGAGI (reference sequence). The V gene end was trimmed by 4 bases and the J gene end by 2 bases; junction bases not matched to a gene: 2. This CDR3 is CASSSGQGNQPQHF. The CDR3 nucleotides are TGTGCCAGCAGTTCTGGACAGGGCAATCAGCCCCAGCATTTT.

As for this clonotype: A junction boundary mismatches the germline segment, possibly from a read error. V gene TRBV9 combines with J gene TRBJ1-1; D is perhaps TRBD1 (5 bases). The length of the CDR3 is 13 residues. Germline CDR1 and CDR2: SGDLS and YYNGEE. The CDR3 DNA reads TGTGCCTGCAGTGTTGGGGGTAACACTGAAGCTTTCTTT. Translation: CACSVGGNTEAFF.

This clonotype came up a few times. The chain links TRBV6-1 to TRBJ1-1; D is unresolved. Between the trimmed V and J ends, which lost 6 bases and 8 bases, there was a span of 13 bases. The CDR3 runs to 12 residues. CDR1 and CDR2 (germline): MNHNS, SASEGT. In nucleotides, the CDR3 is TGTGCCAGCAGCCAGACCATAAGCGAAGCTTTCTTT. It codes for CASSQTISEAFF.

V and J are TRBV11-2 and TRBJ1-1; D ambiguous. The CDR3 is made up of 16 amino acids. V was shortened by 4 bases and J by 1 base, with 16 bases between the two germline ends. The germline gives CDR1 SGHAT, CDR2 FQNNGV. CDR3 in amino acids: CASSSGKLVGNTEAFF. In nucleotides, the CDR3 is TGTGCCAGCAGCTCGGGAAAGCTCGTGGGGAACACTGAAGCTTTCTTT.

The J gene is TRBJ2-5, the V gene TRBV4-1; the D gene is possibly TRBD2 (6 bases). Trimming pared 3 bases from V and 1 base from J, leaving 18 bases between. Germline V lookup: CDR1 MGHRA, CDR2 YSYEKL. The CDR3 loop spans 17 amino acids. The CDR3 DNA reads TGCGCCAGCAGCCAGTGGGATCTCGGGGGACCCCAAGAGACCCAGTACTTC. Protein product: CASSQWDLGGPQETQYF.

The rearrangement joins TRBV27 to TRBJ1-4; tentative D call: TRBD1 (6 bases). Germline CDR1 is MNHEY and CDR2 is SMNVEV (reference sequence). CDR3 length equals 14 residues. V dropped 5 bases and J dropped 0 bases, with 7 bases sitting between them. The CDR3 nucleotides read TGTGCCAGCAGTGGGACAACAACTAATGAAAAACTGTTTTTT. Translating it yields CASSGTTTNEKLFF.

V and J are TRBV6-6 and TRBJ1-5, with D maybe TRBD1 (6 bases). Between the trimmed V and J ends, which lost 4 bases and 0 bases, there was a span of 10 bases. The CDR3 runs 15 residues. Germline assignment: CDR1 MNHNY and CDR2 SVGAGI (reference sequence). For the CDR3, the DNA is TGTGCCAGCAGTTCGGACAGTTATAGCAATCAGCCCCAGCATTTT. It yields the protein CASSSDSYSNQPQHF.

The genes are TRBV7-2 and TRBJ2-3; 10 nucleotides align to TRBD2. Germline lookup yields CDR1 SGHTA and CDR2 FQGNSA. Trimming removed 6 bases from V and 3 bases from J; junction bases left unmatched: 6. This CDR3 has 15 residues. CDR3 protein: CASSFIAGGTDTQYF. DNA for the CDR3: TGTGCCAGCAGTTTTATAGCGGGGGGAACAGATACGCAGTATTTT.

The chain carries TRBV19 and TRBJ2-5, with D perhaps being TRBD1 or TRBD2 (5 bases each). The V and J ends lost 6 bases and 0 bases respectively, with 14 bases between them. CDR1 LNHDA and CDR2 SQIVND come from the germline V gene (reference sequence). CDR3 size: 15 residues. The CDR3 sequence: CASSTGTDDQETQYF. CDR3 nucleotides: TGTGCCAGTAGCACCGGGACGGACGACCAAGAGACCCAGTACTTC.

The rearrangement links TRBV6-5 to TRBJ2-5; no definite D call. From germline, CDR1 is MNHEY and CDR2 SVGAGI. The CDR3 runs to 13 residues. Trimming stripped 4 bases from V and 4 bases from J, with 10 bases between. The CDR3 region is CASSLVDGETQYF. CDR3 DNA: TGTGCCAGCAGTTTGGTGGATGGAGAGACCCAGTACTTC.

The CDR3 is CASSLPQAYEQYF. The DNA for the CDR3 is TGTGCCAGCAGCTTACCCCAGGCCTACGAGCAGTACTTC. The rearrangement links TRBV7-9 to TRBJ2-7; D is unclear. Germline CDR1 reads SEHNR; CDR2 reads FQNEAQ (reference sequence). The CDR3 is 13 amino acids. Trimming shortened V by 2 bases and J by 2 bases, and 7 bases separated the two germline ends.